These T cell receptor beta chains were read from a single sample in a study of CD8 T cell repertoires and HIV-1 epitope variants. The protocol was immunoSEQ multiplex PCR, while the TCRdb copy is restricted to in-frame clones and leaves out a portion. The sample consists of about 95,000 clones, over 70% of them appearing once. The source material was uncultured baseline CD8+ T cells from peripheral blood mononuclear cells (PBMCs). These receptors all come from a male donor with HIV. CDR3s include the opening cysteine and the closing phenylalanine or tryptophan. The order of the fields is CDR3 length, J gene, clone size, D gene, V gene, CDR3 protein, CDR3 DNA. D genes are given only for firm matches. Not all rows give a size; the values are once, few, many and, for expanded clones, a class.

13,TRBJ2-7,.,.,TRBV28,CASSLGTIYEQYF,TGTGCCAGCAGTTTAGGCACCATTTACGAGCAGTACTTC
15,TRBJ2-1,.,.,TRBV25-1,CASSATVSSYNEQFF,TGTGCCAGCAGTGCCACTGTCAGCTCCTACAATGAGCAGTTCTTC
16,TRBJ1-4,.,TRBD1,TRBV7-9,CASSSSMTGPGEKLFF,TGTGCCAGCAGCTCCAGTATGACAGGGCCGGGGGAAAAACTGTTTTTT
13,TRBJ1-2,.,.,TRBV9,CASSNVGLYGYTF,TGTGCCAGCAGCAATGTGGGCCTCTATGGCTACACCTTC
15,TRBJ1-5,once,.,TRBV4-2,CASSQDMRSEGPQHF,TGTGCCAGCAGCCAAGATATGAGGTCCGAGGGGCCCCAGCATTTT
16,TRBJ1-1,few,.,TRBV9,CASSPGLLGGTTEAFF,TGTGCCAGCAGCCCCGGGCTGCTAGGGGGGACCACTGAAGCTTTCTTT
14,TRBJ2-7,.,TRBD1,TRBV7-6,CASSPNRGQGEQYF,TGTGCCAGCAGCCCTAACCGGGGACAGGGGGAGCAGTACTTC
13,TRBJ1-3,.,.,TRBV11-2,CASSLPSGNTIYF,TGTGCCAGCAGCTTACCCTCTGGAAACACCATATATTTT
13,TRBJ1-4,once,.,TRBV4-3,CASSQGTVEKLFF,TGCGCCAGCAGCCAAGGTACAGTTGAAAAACTGTTTTTT
13,TRBJ2-7,once,.,TRBV25-1,CASELPSGDEQYF,TGTGCCAGCGAGTTGCCCTCGGGAGACGAGCAGTACTTC
13,TRBJ2-7,.,TRBD1,TRBV19,CASSTTGAGEQYF,TGTGCCAGTAGTACGACAGGGGCAGGCGAGCAGTACTTC
15,TRBJ1-4,few,TRBD1,TRBV10-3,CATADRAATNEKLFF,TGTGCCACCGCGGACAGGGCGGCAACTAATGAAAAACTGTTTTTT
14,TRBJ2-7,.,.,TRBV27,CASSLSGPGIEQYF,TGTGCCAGCAGTTTATCAGGTCCGGGGATCGAGCAGTACTTC
17,TRBJ2-1,.,.,TRBV28,CASSSSQELSSYNEQFF,TGTGCCAGCAGTTCCAGTCAGGAATTGAGCTCCTACAATGAGCAGTTCTTC
15,TRBJ2-3,.,TRBD1,TRBV18,CASSPRTGGTDTQYF,TGTGCCAGCTCACCCAGGACAGGGGGCACCGATACGCAGTATTTT
13,TRBJ1-2,.,.,TRBV5-4,CASSTGALNGYTF,TGTGCCAGCAGCACCGGGGCCCTTAACGGCTACACCTTC
15,TRBJ2-3,.,.,TRBV28,CASSPGAGATDTQYF,TGTGCCAGCAGTCCCGGGGCAGGGGCCACAGATACGCAGTATTTT
14,TRBJ2-3,.,.,TRBV30,CAWSGGSKADTQYF,TGTGCCTGGAGCGGGGGCTCCAAAGCAGATACGCAGTATTTT
14,TRBJ2-7,.,TRBD1,TRBV19,CASSIKAGGYEQYF,TGTGCCAGTAGTATAAAGGCAGGGGGCTACGAGCAGTACTTC
16,TRBJ2-2,.,.,TRBV6-1,CASSARPTGGTGELFF,TGTGCCAGCAGTGCCCGACCAACCGGTGGGACCGGGGAGCTGTTTTTT
15,TRBJ1-2,once,TRBD1,TRBV6-5,CASSYSDRGPNGYTF,TGTGCCAGCAGTTACTCGGACAGGGGGCCGAATGGCTACACCTTC
13,TRBJ2-1,.,.,TRBV9,CASSVDMEGEQFF,TGTGCCAGCAGCGTAGATATGGAGGGTGAGCAGTTCTTC